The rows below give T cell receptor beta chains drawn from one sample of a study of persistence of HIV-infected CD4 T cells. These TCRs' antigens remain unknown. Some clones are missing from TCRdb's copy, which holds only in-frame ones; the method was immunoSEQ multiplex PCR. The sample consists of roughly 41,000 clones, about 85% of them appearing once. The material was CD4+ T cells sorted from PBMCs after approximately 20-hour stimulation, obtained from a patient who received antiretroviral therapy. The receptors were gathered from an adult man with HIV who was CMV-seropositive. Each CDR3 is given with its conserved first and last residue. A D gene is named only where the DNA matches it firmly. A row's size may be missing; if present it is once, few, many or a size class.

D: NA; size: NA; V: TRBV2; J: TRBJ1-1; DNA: TGTGCCAGCAGTCCCATCACTACAGTGAACACTGAAGCTTTCTTT; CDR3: CASSPITTVNTEAFF
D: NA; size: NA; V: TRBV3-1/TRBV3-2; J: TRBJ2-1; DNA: TGTGCCAGCAGCCCCCCCGAGTCGGGGGCGTGGGGGCGGGATGAGCAGTTCTTC; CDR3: CASSPPESGAWGRDEQFF
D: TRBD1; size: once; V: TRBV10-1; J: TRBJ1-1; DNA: TGCGCCAGCTCTCAGGGGACAGGGGTGACTGAAGCTTTCTTT; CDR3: CASSQGTGVTEAFF
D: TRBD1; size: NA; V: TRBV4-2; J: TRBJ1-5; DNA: TGTGCCAGCAGCCTGGACAGGGGAAGCAATCAGCCCCAGCATTTT; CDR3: CASSLDRGSNQPQHF
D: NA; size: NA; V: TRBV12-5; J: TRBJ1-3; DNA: TGTGCTAGTGGTTTTGCACCGCGCGACACCATATATTTT; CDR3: CASGFAPRDTIYF
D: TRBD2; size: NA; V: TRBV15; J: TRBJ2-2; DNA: TGTGCCACCAGCCGGATCGGACTAGCGGGCCGCACCGGGGAGCTGTTTTTT; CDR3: CATSRIGLAGRTGELFF
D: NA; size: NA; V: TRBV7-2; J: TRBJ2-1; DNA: TGTGCCAGCAGTTTGACTTTTAATGAGCAGTTCTTC; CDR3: CASSLTFNEQFF
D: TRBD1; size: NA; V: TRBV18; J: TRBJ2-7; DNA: TGTGCCAGCTCACCCAGGGGGCAAGAGCAGTACTTC; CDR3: CASSPRGQEQYF
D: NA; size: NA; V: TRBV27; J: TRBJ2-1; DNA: TGTGCCAGCAGTTTCCTCGCGGACCTTTCAAGGCAGTTCTTC; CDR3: CASSFLADLSRQFF
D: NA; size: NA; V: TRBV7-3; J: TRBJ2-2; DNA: TGTGCCAGCAGCTTAAGGACGGGGGCGAACACCGGGGAGCTGTTTTTT; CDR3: CASSLRTGANTGELFF
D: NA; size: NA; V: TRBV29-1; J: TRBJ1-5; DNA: TGCAGCGTTGCGGGGACATCAAATCAGCCCCAGCATTTT; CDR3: CSVAGTSNQPQHF
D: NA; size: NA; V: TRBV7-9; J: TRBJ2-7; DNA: TGTGCCAGCAGCTCCGGGAATACGAGGGGCGAGCAGTACTTC; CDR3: CASSSGNTRGEQYF
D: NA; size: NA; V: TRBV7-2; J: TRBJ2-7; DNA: TGTGCCAGCAGCTTAGGTCCCCTCGTTAGGGCCTCCTACGAGCAGTACTTC; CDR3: CASSLGPLVRASYEQYF
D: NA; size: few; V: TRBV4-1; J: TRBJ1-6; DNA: TGCGCCAGCAGCCAAGATCAAGGAAATAGGTTTAATTCACCCCTCCACTTT; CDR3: CASSQDQGNRFNSPLHF
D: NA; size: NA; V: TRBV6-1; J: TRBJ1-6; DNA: TGTGCCAGCAGAGAAGGGTTTAATTCACCCCTCCACTTT; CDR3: CASREGFNSPLHF
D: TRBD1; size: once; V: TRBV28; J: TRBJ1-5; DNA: TGTGCCAGCCTTAGACAGGGGACCTACAATCAGCCCCAGCATTTT; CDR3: CASLRQGTYNQPQHF
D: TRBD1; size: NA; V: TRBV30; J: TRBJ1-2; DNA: TGTGCCTGGAGTGTCAGGGGGGTCTCGGCAGGAGGCTACACCTTC; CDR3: CAWSVRGVSAGGYTF
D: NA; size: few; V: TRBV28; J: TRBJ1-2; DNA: TGTGCCAGCAGAAGGTCTGGCTATGGCTACACCTTC; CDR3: CASRRSGYGYTF
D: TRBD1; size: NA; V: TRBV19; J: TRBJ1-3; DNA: TGTGCCAGTACCCCAACAGGGGCTGGAAACACCATATATTTT; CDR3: CASTPTGAGNTIYF
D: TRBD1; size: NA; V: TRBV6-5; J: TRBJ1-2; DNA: TGTGCCAGCAAGGGGGCGACTAACTATGGCTACACCTTC; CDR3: CASKGATNYGYTF
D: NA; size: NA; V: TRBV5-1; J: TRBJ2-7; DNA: TGCGCCAGCAGCCTGGGGGCCTCGGGCAGGGGCTTCGGGGAGCAGTACTTC; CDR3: CASSLGASGRGFGEQYF
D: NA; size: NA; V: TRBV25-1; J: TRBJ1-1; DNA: TGTGCCAGCCGAGGTGGGCATCAGAGAATGAACACTGAAGCTTTCTTT; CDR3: CASRGGHQRMNTEAFF
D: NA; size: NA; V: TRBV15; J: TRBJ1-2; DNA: TGTGCCACCAGCACCGACCTACGGACTAACTATGGCTACACCTTC; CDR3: CATSTDLRTNYGYTF
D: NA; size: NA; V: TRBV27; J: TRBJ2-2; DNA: TGTGCCAGCAGTCCACGTGTAAGTCCTGCGAACACCGGGGAGCTGTTTTTT; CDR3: CASSPRVSPANTGELFF
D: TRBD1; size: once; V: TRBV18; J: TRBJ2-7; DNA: TGTGCCAGCTCACCACCCAATGGACAGGGGGGGACCTACGAGCAGTACTTC; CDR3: CASSPPNGQGGTYEQYF
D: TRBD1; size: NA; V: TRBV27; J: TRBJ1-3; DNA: TGTGCCAGCAGTTTAAGGGACAGGAGCAACACCATATATTTT; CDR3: CASSLRDRSNTIYF
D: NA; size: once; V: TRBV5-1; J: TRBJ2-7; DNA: TGCGCCAGCAGCCTCCTCCTCGAGCAGTACTTC; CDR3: CASSLLLEQYF
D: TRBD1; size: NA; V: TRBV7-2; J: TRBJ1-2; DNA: TGTGCCAGCAGCCGCCCGTCGACAGGGGGGAATACCAACTATGGCTACACCTTC; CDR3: CASSRPSTGGNTNYGYTF
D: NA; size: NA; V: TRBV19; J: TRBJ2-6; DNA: TGTGCCAGTAACCTAAGAGGAGGTAGGGGGGCTGGGGCCAACGTCCTGACTTTC; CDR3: CASNLRGGRGAGANVLTF
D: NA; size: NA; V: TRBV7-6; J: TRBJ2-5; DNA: TGTGCCAGCAGCTTAGGTATACAAGAGACCCAGTACTTC; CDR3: CASSLGIQETQYF
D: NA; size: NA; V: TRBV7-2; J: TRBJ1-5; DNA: TGTGCCAGCAGCTTACAAGGGAATCAGCCCCAGCATTTT; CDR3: CASSLQGNQPQHF
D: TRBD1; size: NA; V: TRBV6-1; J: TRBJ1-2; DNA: TGTGCCAGCAGTGAATGGGGGGACAGTAGCCTATCTGGCTACACCTTC; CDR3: CASSEWGDSSLSGYTF